A selection of T cell receptor beta chains follows, all from one sample in a study of tumor T cells in aggressive B-cell lymphoma. Assay used: immunoSEQ multiplex PCR; TCRdb lists only in-frame clones, some missing. The sample shows 5,000 to 7,000 clones, roughly 87% of them seen only once. The source material was tumor tissue. The receptors stem from an adult with diffuse large B cell lymphoma. Some clones in this sample may be carry-over from other donors' samples. CDR3s include the opening cysteine and the closing phenylalanine or tryptophan. The order of the fields is D gene, CDR3 length, J gene, V gene, clone size, CDR3 protein, CDR3 DNA. D genes are given only for firm matches. Clone sizes are given selectively: once, few, many, or a class where the clone is expanded.

- | 12 | TRBJ2-7 | TRBV7-2 | - | CASSTRRNEQYF | TGTGCCAGCAGCACCCGGAGGAACGAGCAGTACTTC
- | 14 | TRBJ1-1 | TRBV5-4 | - | CASSLVVGSTEAFF | TGTGCCAGCAGCTTGGTAGTCGGGTCAACTGAAGCTTTCTTT
- | 14 | TRBJ1-1 | TRBV9 | - | CASSKDNWDTEAFF | TGTGCCAGCAGCAAGGACAACTGGGACACTGAAGCTTTCTTT
- | 13 | TRBJ1-6 | TRBV30 | - | CAWSVHFNSPLHF | TGTGCCTGGAGTGTGCACTTTAATTCCCCCCTCCACTTT
- | 13 | TRBJ1-1 | TRBV6-6 | - | CASSYTRNTEAFF | TGTGCCAGCAGTTATACGAGGAACACTGAAGCTTTCTTT
TRBD2 | 15 | TRBJ2-7 | TRBV5-4 | - | CASSSGLGPLYEQYF | TGTGCCAGCAGCTCCGGACTAGGGCCCCTGTACGAGCAGTACTTC
- | 13 | TRBJ1-2 | TRBV7-9 | - | CASSSGAGLDYTF | TGTGCCAGCAGCTCCGGGGCGGGGTTGGACTACACCTTC
- | 13 | TRBJ2-2 | TRBV7-2 | - | CASSTGNTGELFF | TGTGCCAGCAGCACCGGGAACACCGGGGAGCTGTTTTTT
TRBD2 | 15 | TRBJ2-7 | TRBV7-2 | - | CASSPGGRVSYEQYF | TGTGCCAGCAGCCCCGGCGGGAGGGTTTCCTACGAGCAGTACTTC
- | 13 | TRBJ2-3 | TRBV7-9 | - | CASSFEGRDTQYF | TGTGCCAGCAGCTTTGAGGGGAGGGATACGCAGTATTTT
- | 15 | TRBJ1-6 | TRBV10-3 | - | CAISESRQGISPLHF | TGTGCCATCAGTGAGTCAAGGCAGGGGATTTCACCCCTCCACTTT
- | 15 | TRBJ2-7 | TRBV9 | - | CASSPGQRFSYEQYF | TGTGCCAGCAGCCCTGGACAGCGATTCTCCTACGAGCAGTACTTC
- | 11 | TRBJ1-1 | TRBV19 | - | CASSIWREAFF | TGTGCCAGTAGTATTTGGAGGGAAGCTTTCTTT
- | 15 | TRBJ2-1 | TRBV29-1 | - | CSVETDRSRVGNVFF | TGCAGCGTTGAAACCGACAGGTCTAGAGTGGGCAACGTTTTCTTC
- | 16 | TRBJ2-2 | TRBV7-6 | - | CASSLVGWENTGELFF | TGTGCCAGCAGCTTAGTTGGTTGGGAGAACACTGGGGAGCTGTTTTTT
- | 16 | TRBJ2-1 | TRBV9 | - | CASTRGGEHRANEQFF | TGTGCCAGCACCAGAGGGGGGGAACACAGGGCCAATGAGCAGTTCTTC
- | 13 | TRBJ1-5 | TRBV27 | - | CASSSTGIKPQHF | TGTGCCAGCAGTTCAACCGGTATTAAGCCCCAGCATTTT
- | 14 | TRBJ2-5 | TRBV7-9 | - | CASSSMGGEETQYF | TGTGCCAGCAGCTCCATGGGCGGGGAAGAGACCCAGTACTTC
TRBD1 | 14 | TRBJ2-3 | TRBV30 | - | CAWSVGTGADTQYF | TGTGCCTGGAGTGTGGGGACAGGGGCAGATACGCAGTATTTT
- | 15 | TRBJ1-3 | TRBV19 | once | CASSTSRGMRNTIYF | TGTGCCAGTAGTACAAGCAGGGGAATGAGAAACACCATATATTTT
- | 15 | TRBJ2-1 | TRBV28 | - | CASSLQGGWDTEQFF | TGTGCCAGCAGTTTACAGGGGGGTTGGGATACTGAGCAGTTCTTC
- | 17 | TRBJ2-3 | TRBV9 | - | CASSNLFGLTDTDTQYF | TGTGCCAGCAGCAACCTCTTCGGACTTACGGACACAGATACGCAGTATTTT
TRBD1 | 16 | TRBJ1-3 | TRBV9 | - | CASSTRQGSSGNTIYF | TGTGCCAGCAGCACGCGACAGGGGAGCTCTGGAAACACCATATATTTT
- | 15 | TRBJ2-1 | TRBV5-1 | once | CASSLGGQPYNEQFF | TGCGCCAGCAGCTTGGGAGGACAGCCCTACAATGAGCAGTTCTTC
- | 16 | TRBJ2-2 | TRBV18 | few | CASSPPGQGATGELFF | TGTGCCAGCTCACCACCGGGCCAGGGTGCCACCGGGGAGCTGTTTTTT
- | 15 | TRBJ2-7 | TRBV5-6 | - | CASSSEGTPWLEQYF | TGTGCCAGCAGCTCTGAGGGGACTCCCTGGCTGGAGCAGTACTTC
TRBD1 | 15 | TRBJ2-7 | TRBV28 | - | CASSTPGQGPHEQYF | TGTGCCAGCAGTACACCGGGACAGGGCCCCCACGAGCAGTACTTC
TRBD2 | 15 | TRBJ2-7 | TRBV5-1 | - | CASSLDWTSLGEQYF | TGCGCCAGCAGCTTGGATTGGACTAGCTTGGGCGAGCAGTACTTC
- | 16 | TRBJ2-1 | TRBV5-8 | - | CASSSTGGGSNNEQFF | TGTGCCAGCAGTTCCACGGGGGGCGGGAGTAACAATGAGCAGTTCTTC
- | 12 | TRBJ2-3 | TRBV30 | - | CAWSWAFGTQYF | TGTGCCTGGAGTTGGGCATTCGGTACGCAGTATTTT
TRBD1 | 15 | TRBJ1-1 | TRBV18 | once | CASSPPAGGNTEAFF | TGTGCCAGCTCACCACCTGCAGGGGGCAACACTGAAGCTTTCTTT
TRBD1 | 13 | TRBJ1-2 | TRBV19 | once | CASSLQGAHGYTF | TGTGCCAGTAGTTTACAGGGGGCGCACGGCTACACCTTC
- | 15 | TRBJ2-7 | TRBV18 | - | CASSPAAGAIYEQYF | TGTGCCAGCTCCCCCGCTGCGGGGGCGATCTACGAGCAGTACTTC
TRBD1 | 15 | TRBJ2-7 | TRBV4-2 | - | CASSPNGTGLYEQYF | TGTGCCAGCAGCCCAAATGGGACAGGCCTCTACGAGCAGTACTTC
TRBD1 | 15 | TRBJ1-5 | TRBV28 | - | CASSYRGLSNQPQHF | TGTGCCAGCAGTTATAGGGGGCTCAGCAATCAGCCCCAGCATTTT
TRBD1 | 16 | TRBJ1-3 | TRBV5-6 | - | CASSLPDRGPGNTIYF | TGTGCCAGCAGTCTACCGGACAGGGGGCCCGGAAACACCATATATTTT
- | 11 | TRBJ2-5 | TRBV10-3 | - | CAIGGRETQYF | TGTGCCATCGGGGGCCGAGAGACCCAGTACTTC
TRBD1 | 17 | TRBJ2-1 | TRBV11-2 | large | CASSLGTGGAENNEQFF | TGTGCCAGCAGTCTAGGGACAGGCGGGGCGGAAAACAATGAGCAGTTCTTC
TRBD1 | 14 | TRBJ1-2 | TRBV2 | - | CASSYAQGVNGYTF | TGTGCCAGCAGTTATGCACAGGGGGTCAATGGCTACACCTTC
TRBD2 | 14 | TRBJ2-3 | TRBV29-1 | - | CSMDGAGVTDTQYF | TGCAGCATGGATGGGGCGGGAGTAACAGATACGCAGTATTTT
TRBD2 | 16 | TRBJ2-5 | TRBV27 | - | CASSSRLAGGSETQYF | TGTGCCAGCAGTTCCAGACTAGCGGGAGGGTCGGAGACCCAGTACTTC
- | 13 | TRBJ1-2 | TRBV7-9 | - | CASSTSPAGGYTF | TGTGCCAGCAGCACGTCGCCCGCGGGTGGCTACACCTTC
- | 13 | TRBJ1-2 | TRBV28 | - | CASSSDSSHGYTF | TGTGCCAGCAGTTCCGACAGTTCCCACGGCTACACCTTC
TRBD1 | 13 | TRBJ2-7 | TRBV7-9 | once | CASRHGQGHEQYF | TGTGCCAGCAGGCACGGACAGGGCCACGAGCAGTACTTC
TRBD1 | 16 | TRBJ2-7 | TRBV19 | - | CASSSTRDRVYYEQYF | TGTGCCAGTAGTTCCACCCGGGACAGAGTGTACTACGAGCAGTACTTC
- | 15 | TRBJ2-1 | TRBV18 | few | CASSLSASSYNEQFF | TGTGCCAGCTCACTGAGCGCGAGCTCCTACAATGAGCAGTTCTTC
TRBD2 | 17 | TRBJ2-3 | TRBV4-1 | once | CASSQDGRSGRADTQYF | TGCGCCAGCAGCCAAGATGGTCGCTCCGGGAGGGCGGATACGCAGTATTTT
TRBD1 | 14 | TRBJ2-1 | TRBV4-1 | - | CASSQGTGTTEQFF | TGCGCCAGCAGCCAAGGGACAGGGACAACTGAGCAGTTCTTC
- | 14 | TRBJ1-4 | TRBV4-1 | - | CASSPQTVNEKLFF | TGCGCCAGCAGCCCCCAGACAGTTAATGAAAAACTGTTTTTT
TRBD2 | 16 | TRBJ2-1 | TRBV10-3 | - | CATSPGGGSIVGEQFF | TGTGCCACTTCTCCTGGCGGGGGGTCTATCGTCGGTGAGCAGTTCTTC
- | 14 | TRBJ2-3 | TRBV5-8 | - | CASSQGQDTDTQYF | TGTGCCAGCAGCCAAGGACAAGACACAGATACGCAGTATTTT
TRBD1 | 16 | TRBJ2-7 | TRBV4-1 | - | CASSQNLGQASYEQYF | TGCGCCAGCAGCCAAAACCTCGGACAGGCCTCCTACGAGCAGTACTTC